These 22 T cell receptor beta chains were all obtained from the same sample, sequenced in a study of T cells in Graves' hyperthyroidism and ophthalmopathy. The CDR3 regions of TCR beta were amplified from RNA transcripts. When the TCR CDR3 underwent first-round RT-PCR, the HTBI primer set was used. TCRdb independently ran MiXCR on the multiplex PCR reads; one entry per CDR3 protein. There are some 510,000 distinct CDR3 sequences in the sample; around 21% occur only once, and approximately 26% lies in the top ten. The sequenced material came from blood. These receptors all stem from a man aged 18 to 30 with Graves' hyperthyroidism.

This clonotype has a handful of counts. One end of the junction fails to match germline, which may point to a read error. V and J are TRBV2 and TRBJ2-5; tentatively, D is TRBD1 (5 bases). CDR1 is SNHLY, CDR2 FYNNEI, per germline. The CDR3 consists of 11 residues. The CDR3 DNA follows: TGTGCCAGCAACAGGCAAGAGACCCGGTACTTC. Protein sequence: CASNRQETRYF.

This clonotype was detected ten times or more. V usage is TRBV6-5 and J usage is TRBJ2-7; D is possibly TRBD1 (6 bases). There are 15 residues in the CDR3. In germline, CDR1 is MNHEY, CDR2 SVGAGI. V was cut by 4 bases and J by 3 bases, with 16 bases left in between. The CDR3 nucleotides are TGTGCCAGCAGTTTACGGACAGCCTCCGGCTACGAGCAGTACTTC. Protein sequence: CASSLRTASGYEQYF.

This clonotype occurred many times. The junction departs from germline at one end; a sequencing error may be responsible. V usage is TRBV7-7 and J usage is TRBJ2-5; TRBD2 matches 13 bases. Germline V gene data show CDR1 as SSHAT and CDR2 as FNYEAQ (reference sequence). The CDR3 extends over 16 amino acids. The CDR3 nucleotides read TGTGCTAGCAGCCCCTCACGACTAGCGGGGGGTGGGACCCAGTACTTC. This codes for CASSPSRLAGGGTQYF.

This clonotype was seen ten or more times. The chain employs TRBV5-5 and TRBJ1-2, with TRBD1 matching 7 bases. Germline V gene data show CDR1 as SGHKS and CDR2 as YYEKEE (reference sequence). The CDR3 is 13 amino acids. The J segment lost 3 bases and the V segment lost 6 bases, leaving 5 bases of the junction unmatched. The CDR3 region has the DNA TGTGCCAGCAACGTCGGGACAGACTATGGCTACACCTTC. It encodes CASNVGTDYGYTF.

The chain recombines TRBV13 with TRBJ2-1; D may be TRBD2 (6 bases). In germline, CDR1 is PRHDT, CDR2 FYEKMQ (reference sequence). This CDR3 is 14 amino acids long. Trimming shortened V by 5 bases and J by 9 bases, and 17 bases separated the two germline ends. In DNA form, the CDR3 reads TGTGCCAGCAGCCCCCGACCGACGGAGGGTGAGCAGTTCTTC. This encodes CASSPRPTEGEQFF.

This chain connects TRBV27 to TRBJ2-2; 11 bases are shared with TRBD1. The CDR3 contains 22 residues. With V trimmed by 5 bases and J by 1 base, 21 bases remained unmatched. Germline V lookup: CDR1 MNHEY, CDR2 SMNVEV (reference sequence). CDR3 region: CASSPSKRTGTGGALNTGELFF. CDR3 in DNA: TGTGCCAGCAGTCCATCGAAGAGGACCGGGACAGGGGGTGCTTTGAACACCGGGGAGCTGTTTTTT.

This clonotype has more than one count but fewer than ten. DNA of the CDR3: TGTGCCAGCAGTTCAGGGATAACAGGGGGCAGGGACCTAAGAAATCAGCCCCAGCATTTT. Amino acid sequence: CASSSGITGGRDLRNQPQHF. The chain couples TRBV27 to TRBJ1-5; 9 nucleotides agree with TRBD1. Per germline, CDR1 MNHEY and CDR2 SMNVEV (reference sequence). V lost 4 bases to trimming and J lost 4 bases; unmatched junction nucleotides: 20. The CDR3 is made up of 20 amino acids.

J is TRBJ2-7 and V is TRBV11-2; a possible D gene is TRBD1 (6 bases). Germline V gives CDR1 SGHAT, CDR2 FQNNGV. This CDR3 region has 14 residues. V was pared by 5 bases and J by 3 bases, with 14 bases between. Here the CDR3 DNA reads TGTGCCAGCAGCCACTACCGGGACAACTACGAGCAGTACTTC. It yields the protein CASSHYRDNYEQYF.

The sample holds a few counts of this clonotype. The rearrangement links TRBV10-3 to TRBJ2-5, with 7 nucleotides matching TRBD1. The CDR3 is made up of 13 amino acids. Germline values: CDR1 ENHRY, CDR2 SYGVKD. V gave up 6 bases and J gave up 1 base; unmatched junction bases: 2. In DNA, the CDR3 is TGTGCCATCAGCCGGGACAGCCAAGAGACCCAGTACTTC. Protein sequence: CAISRDSQETQYF.

The V gene is TRBV12-3 or TRBV12-4, the J gene TRBJ2-7; 7 bases are shared with TRBD1. Trimming at V came to 6 bases and at J to 5 bases, leaving 7 bases not matched to a gene. The length of the CDR3 is 13 residues. The CDR3 region has the DNA TGTGCCAGCAGGAGGGACAGATACCACGAGCAGTACTTC. Its translation is CASRRDRYHEQYF.

The CDR3: CASGYRNRFPSYEQYF. CDR3 coding DNA: TGTGCCAGCGGCTATCGAAACAGGTTTCCTTCCTACGAGCAGTACTTC. This chain joins TRBV13 and TRBJ2-7, with D possibly matching TRBD1 (5 bases). The CDR3 loop spans 16 amino acids. V was trimmed by 8 bases and J by 1 base, leaving 21 bases between them. Germline V lookup: CDR1 PRHDT, CDR2 FYEKMQ (reference sequence). The full variable domain, completed using reference TRBV13 and TRBJ2-7, is AAGVIQSPRHLIKEKRETATLKCYPIPRHDTVYWYQQGPGQDPQFLISFYEKMQSDKGSIPDRFSAQQFSDYHSELNMSSLELGDSALYFCASGYRNRFPSYEQYFGPGTRLTVT.

This clonotype was counted between two and nine times. The J gene is TRBJ1-2, the V gene TRBV5-8, with TRBD1 matching over 8 bases. Germline loops: CDR1 SGHTS, CDR2 YDEGEE. The CDR3 consists of 12 residues. Losses at the gene ends were 10 bases for V and 8 bases for J; bases not matched to a gene: 10. The CDR3: CAGQGLSGGYTF. In nucleotides, the CDR3 is TGTGCCGGACAGGGCCTTTCGGGAGGCTACACCTTC.

As regards this clonotype: Its ends do not fully match the called genes, so a read error is possible. The chain is built from TRBV7-7 and TRBJ2-5, with 8 bases fitting TRBD1. The CDR3 totals 14 residues. Germline V gene sequence: CDR1 SSHAT, CDR2 FNYEAQ (reference sequence). The CDR3 region has the DNA TGTGCTAGCAGCTTCGACAGGGGAAGCGAGACCCAGTACTTC. It codes for CASSFDRGSETQYF. The complete variable domain, with remaining parts taken from reference TRBV7-7 and TRBJ2-5, reads GAGVSQSPRYKVTKRGQDVTLRCDPISSHATLYWYQQALGQGPEFLTYFNYEAQPDKSGLPSDRFSAERPEGSISTLTIQRTEQRDSAMYRCASSFDRGSETQYFGPGTRLLVL.

To note about this clonotype: Just one base apart from a much larger clone, this may be a read error. The chain combines TRBV5-1 with TRBJ2-5; D is ambiguous. CDR1 is SGHRS, CDR2 YFSETQ, per germline. V was cut by 0 bases and J by 2 bases, with 14 bases left in between. CDR3 length: 16 amino acids. CDR3 sequence reads: CASSLGNWAPQETQYF. CDR3 coding DNA: TGCGCCAGCAGCTTGGGGAACTGGGCTCCTCAAGAGACCCAGTACTTC.

In its sample, this clonotype was seen many times. A read error is possible here, since a much larger clone lies one base away. The CDR3 end shows no conserved phenylalanine or tryptophan, and so a read error is likely. V gene TRBV12-3 or TRBV12-4 combines with J gene TRBJ2-7; D uncertain. CDR3 length: 13 residues. The V end was cut by 6 bases, the J end by 1 base, with 10 bases between. The CDR3 reads CASRTTGSYEQYL. DNA of the CDR3: TGTGCCAGCAGGACCACTGGATCCTACGAGCAGTACCTC.

The rearrangement uses TRBV6-2 or TRBV6-3 and TRBJ1-1; tentative D call: TRBD1 (6 bases). Germline V lookup: CDR1 MNHEY, CDR2 SVGEGT. Trimming took off 4 bases at V and 1 base at J, with 16 bases between the two ends. This CDR3 is built from 16 residues. The CDR3 nucleotides read TGTGCCAGCAGTTTAACAGGGATCCCAAGGAACACTGAAGCTTTCTTT. This translates into CASSLTGIPRNTEAFF.

This clonotype was counted only a few times. The genes are TRBV6-4 and TRBJ2-2; D not certain. The CDR3 length is 14 residues. V was trimmed by 0 bases and J by 0 bases, leaving 2 bases between them. CDR1 MRHNA and CDR2 SNTAGT come from the germline V gene. The CDR3 here is CASSDSTNTGELFF. CDR3 sequence (DNA): TGTGCCAGCAGTGACTCAACGAACACCGGGGAGCTGTTTTTT.

This clonotype was counted a few times. This rearrangement joins TRBV4-1 to TRBJ1-5; no definite D call. Between the trimmed V and J ends, which lost 1 base and 2 bases, there was a span of 15 bases. The germline V gene encodes CDR1 MGHRA and CDR2 YSYEKL. The CDR3 is made up of 17 amino acids. CDR3 sequence reads: CASSQVGRGRGNQPQHF. For the CDR3, the DNA is TGCGCCAGCAGCCAAGTCGGACGGGGTAGGGGCAATCAGCCCCAGCATTTT.

The chain couples TRBV28 to TRBJ2-3; 8 bases line up with TRBD2. V gave up 6 bases and J gave up 4 bases; unmatched junction bases: 9. The CDR3 spans 15 residues. The germline CDR1 and CDR2 sequences are MDHEN and SYDVKM. Here the CDR3 reads CASSPEAGAADTQYF. In nucleotides, the CDR3 is TGTGCCAGCAGCCCCGAAGCGGGGGCGGCAGATACGCAGTATTTT.

This clonotype was recorded a few times. A read error is likely, as this CDR3 ends without the conserved phenylalanine or tryptophan. The limits of the CDR3 on the DNA are not certain, so only TCRdb's listed CDR3 is given. The V call is TRBV2, the J call TRBJ1-2; the table names TRBD1, a call not compared with the DNA. The CDR3 region is 11 residues in length, termini included. Looked up from germline, CDR1 is SNHLY and CDR2 is FYNNEI. CDR3 in amino acids: CASSGQGARWL.

This clonotype was counted many times. The chain is built from TRBV24-1 and TRBJ1-5; the D is unclear. Germline V gene sequence: CDR1 KGHDR, CDR2 SFDVKD. V was shortened by 0 bases and J by 5 bases, with 7 bases between the two germline ends. The CDR3 loop spans 14 amino acids. The CDR3 sequence: CATSDLGGDQPQHF. In nucleotides, the CDR3 is TGTGCCACCAGTGATTTGGGCGGAGATCAGCCCCAGCATTTT.

Details on this clonotype: Mismatch with germline at one junction end may stem from a read error. V and J are TRBV7-2 and TRBJ2-4; no clear D gene. The germline V gene has CDR1 SGHTA and CDR2 FQGNSA. The CDR3 has 13 residues. Here the CDR3 reads CASSLGLPDIQYF. In DNA form, the CDR3 reads TGTGCCAGTAGCTTAGGCCTCCCGGATATTCAGTACTTC.